Each of the 24 T cell receptor beta chains below was sequenced from the same sample in a study of T cells in Graves' hyperthyroidism and ophthalmopathy. Template material for amplifying TCR beta CDR3 regions consisted of RNA transcripts. Carried out on the TCR CDR3, a first-round RT-PCR used the HTBI primer set. One entry per CDR3 protein results from TCRdb running MiXCR on the multiplex PCR reads. The sample yields 550,000 to 800,000 distinct CDR3 sequences, roughly 15% seen once. Source material: blood. These receptors all come from a young man with Graves' hyperthyroidism.

The chain employs TRBV20-1 and TRBJ2-4; D is possibly TRBD2 (6 bases). The CDR3 runs to 13 residues. V shed 5 bases and J shed 10 bases, with 18 bases lying between them. Germline CDR1 DFQATT, CDR2 SNEGSKA (reference sequence). The CDR3 coding sequence is TGCAGTGCTGAAGGACTGGGGGGATGGATTCAGTACTTC. It translates to CSAEGLGGWIQYF.

This clonotype was seen repeatedly, ten times or more. The chain is built from TRBV6-1 and TRBJ2-1; D may be TRBD1 (6 bases). Germline V gene lookup returns CDR1 MNHNS and CDR2 SASEGT. Trimming cost V 3 bases and J 0 bases, with 9 bases left between them. The CDR3 covers 15 residues. The CDR3, as DNA: TGTGCCAGCAGTGAGAGGGGGAGCTCCTACAATGAGCAGTTCTTC. This encodes CASSERGSSYNEQFF.

This clonotype appeared a few times. V gene TRBV2 combines with J gene TRBJ1-2; unclear D gene. The CDR3 is made up of 14 amino acids. Trimming left V 1 base short and J 3 bases short, with 9 bases between. CDR1 and CDR2 from the germline V gene are SNHLY and FYNNEI. The CDR3 here is CASSEGGIDYGYTF. CDR3 nucleotide sequence: TGTGCCAGCAGTGAAGGAGGGATTGACTATGGCTACACCTTC.

The sample holds a few counts of this clonotype. This rearrangement joins TRBV19 to TRBJ2-5; 8 bases line up with TRBD1. The J segment lost 5 bases and the V segment lost 5 bases, leaving 13 bases of the junction unmatched. Germline V gene lookup returns CDR1 LNHDA and CDR2 SQIVND (reference sequence). The CDR3 covers 16 residues. DNA for the CDR3: TGTGCCAGTAGTGCCACGGACAGGGCACCTCGGGAGACCCAGTACTTC. Amino acid sequence: CASSATDRAPRETQYF.

This clonotype was detected only a few times. V gene TRBV4-2 combines with J gene TRBJ2-3, with 9 bases fitting TRBD2. Germline V CDR1 and CDR2: LGHNA, YNFKEQ. Unmatched junction bases numbered 11, after V lost 5 bases and J lost 2 bases. The length of the CDR3 is 17 residues. The CDR3 region is CASSTRGVAGVTDTQYF. The CDR3 nucleotides are TGTGCCAGCAGCACCCGTGGAGTAGCGGGAGTCACAGATACGCAGTATTTT.

This chain joins TRBV28 and TRBJ2-7; TRBD1 matches at 11 bases. This CDR3 is 16 amino acids long. Trimming took 5 bases from V and 1 from J; bases not matched to a gene: 7. CDR1 MDHEN and CDR2 SYDVKM come from the germline V gene. Here the CDR3 DNA reads TGTGCCAGCAGTCTCAGGACAGGGGGCCGATCCTACGAGCAGTACTTC. Translation gives CASSLRTGGRSYEQYF.

The sample holds many counts of this clonotype. The chain is built from TRBV12-3 or TRBV12-4 and TRBJ1-2; TRBD1 is a possible D gene (5 bases). This CDR3 spans 13 amino acids. The germline V and J ends were trimmed by 6 bases and 7 bases, with 15 bases remaining between them. Written as DNA, the CDR3 is TGTGCCAGCAGACAAGCGCGGGGCTCTGGCTACACCTTC. Translated: CASRQARGSGYTF.

The chain couples TRBV5-1 to TRBJ1-4; D call uncertain. Deletions cut 1 base from V and 0 bases from J, with 4 bases between. Germline loops: CDR1 SGHRS, CDR2 YFSETQ. The CDR3 has 14 amino acids. This chain's CDR3 is CASSLKATNEKLFF. The CDR3 DNA reads as TGCGCCAGCAGCTTGAAGGCAACTAATGAAAAACTGTTTTTT. Variable domain in full (rest from reference TRBV5-1 and TRBJ1-4): KAGVTQTPRYLIKTRGQQVTLSCSPISGHRSVSWYQQTPGQGLQFLFEYFSETQRNKGNFPGRFSGRQFSNSRSEMNVSTLELGDSALYLCASSLKATNEKLFFGSGTQLSVL.

This clonotype was seen a few times. The rearrangement uses TRBV24-1 and TRBJ2-3; 9 bases map to TRBD2. Per germline, CDR1 KGHDR and CDR2 SFDVKD. V was clipped by 4 bases and J by 2 bases; unmatched bases: 6. The CDR3 contains 16 residues. For the CDR3, the DNA is TGTGCCACCAGTGACCCCCTAGCGGGAACCACAGATACGCAGTATTTT. Its translation is CATSDPLAGTTDTQYF.

The J gene is TRBJ2-7, the V gene TRBV6-2 or TRBV6-3, with 9 positions matching TRBD2. CDR1 is MNHEY, CDR2 SVGEGT, per germline. The junction had 7 bases not matched to a gene; V was cut back by 2 bases and J by 5 bases. The CDR3 contains 15 residues. The CDR3 DNA follows: TGTGCCAGCAGTTACAGGGCGGGAGGGAGAAACGAGCAGTACTTC. Its translation: CASSYRAGGRNEQYF.

The chain has TRBV7-3 and TRBJ2-1; TRBD1 aligns across 7 bases. This CDR3 is 15 amino acids long. Germline CDR1 is SGHTA and CDR2 is FQGTGA. The J segment lost 8 bases and the V segment lost 4 bases, leaving 11 bases of the junction unmatched. This CDR3 reads CASSSHRGLGHEQFF. The DNA of the CDR3 is TGTGCCAGCAGCTCCCACAGGGGCCTTGGCCATGAGCAGTTCTTC.

V usage is TRBV6-6 and J usage is TRBJ1-1; D not resolved. V was pared by 2 bases and J by 2 bases, with 12 bases between. Germline V gene sequence: CDR1 MNHNY, CDR2 SVGAGI (reference sequence). This CDR3 comprises 15 residues. CDR3 loop: CASSYGGGFNTEAFF. The CDR3 DNA follows: TGTGCCAGCAGTTACGGCGGAGGGTTCAACACTGAAGCTTTCTTT.

This clonotype showed up many times. The CDR3 DNA reads TGCAGTGCCGCAGAGGGGGGGAGTAATGAAAAACTGTTTTTT. The encoded protein is CSAAEGGSNEKLFF. The chain is built from TRBV20-1 and TRBJ1-4, with D perhaps matching TRBD1 (6 bases). V gave up 6 bases and J gave up 4 bases, with 15 bases separating them. Germline V lookup: CDR1 DFQATT, CDR2 SNEGSKA (reference sequence). The CDR3 has 14 amino acids.

Many counts were recorded for this clonotype. One end of the junction does not line up with germline, which may come from a read error. CDR3 in DNA: TGTGCCAGCAGTTTAGGGGGCCTCCAAGAGACCCAGTACTTC. Its translation is CASSLGGLQETQYF. The chain links TRBV7-2 to TRBJ2-5, with 7 positions matching TRBD1. The germline V gene encodes CDR1 SGHTA and CDR2 FQGNSA. The CDR3 contains 14 residues.

This clonotype turned up a few times. The V call is TRBV7-3, the J call TRBJ2-2; 7 nucleotides line up with TRBD2. V trimming: 7 bases; J trimming: 7 bases; junction bases outside the gene matches: 6. CDR1 SGHTA and CDR2 FQGTGA come from the germline V gene. This CDR3 region has 13 residues. The CDR3 sequence: CASKAGVGGELFF. CDR3 in DNA: TGTGCCAGCAAGGCGGGAGTGGGCGGGGAGCTGTTTTTT.

For the CDR3, the DNA is TGTGCCAGCAGTTATAGCGGGAGGGCCGAAGAGACCCAGTACTTC. Translation gives CASSYSGRAEETQYF. This rearrangement joins TRBV12-3 or TRBV12-4 to TRBJ2-5, with 11 bases aligning to TRBD2. Trimming at V came to 4 bases and at J to 3 bases, leaving 4 bases not matched to a gene. CDR3 length: 15 residues.

This clonotype was counted ten times or more. J is TRBJ2-7 and V is TRBV27, with D unresolved. Germline V gene data show CDR1 as MNHEY and CDR2 as SMNVEV (reference sequence). The CDR3 consists of 13 residues. V lost 5 bases to trimming and J lost 2 bases, with 10 bases between them. The CDR3 DNA reads TGTGCCAGCAGTCACCACCCGGCCTACGAGCAGTACTTC. Translation gives CASSHHPAYEQYF.

As regards this clonotype: This could be a read error, since a much larger clone is one nucleotide away. The CDR3 region is CVSSPMDSGRSNEQFF. The CDR3 DNA follows: TGTGTCAGCTCACCAATGGACAGCGGGAGGAGCAATGAGCAGTTCTTC. The V call is TRBV18, the J call TRBJ2-1; 9 bases match TRBD2. This CDR3 is 16 amino acids long. Germline loops: CDR1 KGHSH, CDR2 LQKENI.

This clonotype appeared a few times. The V call is TRBV14, the J call TRBJ1-2; a possible D gene is TRBD1 (5 bases). This CDR3 is 13 amino acids long. The germline V gene has CDR1 SGHDN and CDR2 FVKESK. Trimming removed 4 bases at V and 6 bases at J, with 12 bases between. CDR3 bases: TGTGCCAGCAGCCGGCCGAGGGGTCATGGCTACACCTTC. Amino acid sequence: CASSRPRGHGYTF.

A few counts support this clonotype. CDR3 bases: TGTGCCTGGAGTGTCAATTGGCCGACTAACTATGGCTACACCTTC. Translated: CAWSVNWPTNYGYTF. The V call is TRBV30, the J call TRBJ1-2; D is unclear. Trimming removed 0 bases at V and 0 bases at J, with 11 bases between. CDR3 size: 15 residues. The germline gives CDR1 GTSNPN, CDR2 SVGIG (reference sequence).

This chain joins TRBV15 and TRBJ2-5; D is undetermined. V was cut by 1 base and J by 1 base, with 7 bases left in between. This CDR3 has 14 residues. Per the germline V gene, CDR1 is LNHNV and CDR2 is YYDKDF (reference sequence). CDR3 residues: CATSRAPPQETQYF. CDR3 nucleotides: TGTGCCACCAGCAGAGCACCCCCCCAAGAGACCCAGTACTTC. The entire variable domain, with the rest obtained from reference TRBV15 and TRBJ2-5, is as follows: DAMVIQNPRYQVTQFGKPVTLSCSQTLNHNVMYWYQQKSSQAPKLLFHYYDKDFNNEADTPDNFQSRRPNTSFCFLDIRSPGLGDTAMYLCATSRAPPQETQYFGPGTRLLVL.

The genes are TRBV12-3 or TRBV12-4 and TRBJ2-3; the D is unclear. Trimming removed 6 bases from V and 6 bases from J, with 16 bases in between. The CDR3 contains 14 residues. Here the CDR3 reads CASRLLKTFDTQYF. CDR3 nucleotides: TGTGCCAGCAGACTCCTCAAAACCTTTGATACGCAGTATTTT.

The chain couples TRBV20-1 to TRBJ1-4; D is unresolved. V gave up 3 bases and J gave up 6 bases, with 20 bases separating them. The CDR3 length is 16 residues. CDR1 is DFQATT, CDR2 SNEGSKA, per germline (reference sequence). As DNA, the CDR3 is TGCAGTGCTAGTAGTAACAGTGGACGGTTGGATGAAAAACTGTTTTTT. Translation: CSASSNSGRLDEKLFF.

This clonotype came up many times. The genes are TRBV18 and TRBJ1-5; D call uncertain. Deletions cut 2 bases from V and 9 bases from J, with 14 bases between. CDR3 size: 14 residues. Germline V gives CDR1 KGHSH, CDR2 LQKENI. The CDR3 bases are TGTGCCAGCTCACCAGTGGCAGTAGCGGGGCCCCAGCATTTT. This gives the protein CASSPVAVAGPQHF.